These 26 T cell receptor beta chains came from one sample sequenced in a study of blood T cell repertoires in COVID-19. Method: immunoSEQ multiplex PCR; TCRdb's copy keeps in-frame clones and lacks some. The sample has a few hundred thousand clones, 80% to 90% seen once. The sample comprised PBMCs or T cells enriched from blood (not recorded which). These TCRs come from a woman aged 50 to 65 who had recovered from COVID-19.

This chain links TRBV27 with TRBJ2-2; 12 positions match TRBD2. Germline assignment: CDR1 MNHEY and CDR2 SMNVEV (reference sequence). This CDR3 comprises 15 residues. Trimming took 6 bases from V and 4 from J; bases not matched to a gene: 3. CDR3 nucleotides: TGTGCCAGCAGATGGACTAGCGGGACCACCGGGGAGCTGTTTTTT. Protein sequence: CASRWTSGTTGELFF.

This clone showed up just a few times. V is TRBV3-1 (or the pseudogene TRBV3-2) and J is TRBJ2-1; 7 nucleotides match TRBD2. There are 14 residues in the CDR3. Looked up from germline, CDR1 is LGHDT and CDR2 is YNNKEL (reference sequence). V lost 4 bases to trimming and J lost 6 bases; unmatched junction nucleotides: 6. CDR3 nucleotide sequence: TGTGCCAGCAGCCTAGCGGGTGCTAGCAATGAGCAGTTCTTC. Translated: CASSLAGASNEQFF.

The V gene is TRBV28, the J gene TRBJ1-5; D unclear. V was cut by 6 bases and J by 5 bases, with 8 bases left in between. Germline loops: CDR1 MDHEN, CDR2 SYDVKM. The CDR3 runs 12 residues. The CDR3 protein is CASSPPYQPQHF. CDR3 bases: TGTGCCAGCAGCCCCCCCTATCAGCCCCAGCATTTT.

The chain uses TRBV25-1 and TRBJ1-2; weak D call: TRBD1 (5 bases). The CDR3 has 15 amino acids. CDR1 is MGHDK and CDR2 is SYGVNS in the germline V gene. V lost 6 bases, J lost 4 bases, and 18 bases lay in between. CDR3 nucleotides: TGTGCCAGCAGCGGCCCGGGCAGGGTGATCTATGGCTACACCTTC. Protein product: CASSGPGRVIYGYTF.

This chain links TRBV7-9 with TRBJ2-3, with 8 bases that match TRBD2. Trimming cost V 3 bases and J 2 bases; bases outside gene matches: 4. This CDR3 has 15 amino acids. The germline gives CDR1 SEHNR, CDR2 FQNEAQ (reference sequence). The CDR3 loop reads CASSFGLAHTDTQYF. The CDR3 nucleotides are TGTGCCAGCAGCTTTGGACTAGCACACACAGATACGCAGTATTTT. Looking up the rest from reference TRBV7-9 and TRBJ2-3 gives the full variable domain: DTGVSQNPRHKITKRGQNVTFRCDPISEHNRLYWYRQTLGQGPEFLTYFQNEAQLEKSRLLSDRFSAERPKGSFSTLEIQRTEQGDSAMYLCASSFGLAHTDTQYFGPGTRLTVL.

The chain joins TRBV11-2 to TRBJ1-5; TRBD1 might be the D (6 bases). This CDR3 spans 17 amino acids. In germline, CDR1 is SGHAT, CDR2 FQNNGV. The V gene lost 1 base and the J gene lost 0 bases, with 13 bases spanning the gap. The CDR3 nucleotides read TGTGCCAGCAGCTTAGGCAGGGGCGCCAATAGCAATCAGCCCCAGCATTTT. Translated: CASSLGRGANSNQPQHF.

Comments on this clone: Other DNA sequences within the sample encode an identical CDR3. This chain links TRBV5-1 with TRBJ2-5; D might be TRBD2 (5 bases). The V end lost 0 bases, the J end lost 2 bases, and 8 bases lay between the germline ends. The germline V gene encodes CDR1 SGHRS and CDR2 YFSETQ. There are 14 residues in the CDR3. CDR3 coding DNA: TGCGCCAGCAGCTTGGGGGCGGGTCAAGAGACCCAGTACTTC. It specifies CASSLGAGQETQYF.

This chain links TRBV5-1 with TRBJ1-1, with TRBD1 identical over 8 bases. After removal of 4 bases from V and 4 bases from J, the junction contained 6 bases not matched to a gene. The germline V gene encodes CDR1 SGHRS and CDR2 YFSETQ. This CDR3 spans 14 amino acids. Here the CDR3 reads CASSDRTGFTEAFF. CDR3 in DNA: TGCGCCAGCAGCGACCGGACAGGGTTCACTGAAGCTTTCTTT.

The V and J genes are TRBV7-6 and TRBJ1-5, with a tentative D call TRBD1 (6 bases). CDR3 size: 15 residues. Per the germline V gene, CDR1 is SGHVS and CDR2 is FNYEAQ. V shed 5 bases and J shed 0 bases, with 11 bases lying between them. The CDR3 loop is CASSLGQHSNQPQHF. As DNA, the CDR3 is TGTGCCAGCAGCCTGGGACAACATAGCAATCAGCCCCAGCATTTT.

V and J are TRBV27 and TRBJ1-6; no firm D call. The germline gives CDR1 MNHEY, CDR2 SMNVEV (reference sequence). The germline V and J ends were trimmed by 4 bases and 4 bases, with 11 bases remaining between them. The CDR3 extends over 15 amino acids. As DNA, the CDR3 is TGTGCCAGCAGTTCAAAAAGACTTTATAATTCACCCCTCCACTTT. Translated: CASSSKRLYNSPLHF.

The chain has TRBV19 and TRBJ1-4, with 9 bases fitting TRBD1. Unmatched junction bases numbered 13, after V lost 7 bases and J lost 7 bases. Germline values: CDR1 LNHDA, CDR2 SQIVND (reference sequence). The CDR3 has 16 amino acids. The CDR3 DNA sequence: TGTGCCAGTAATTTCCCGGGACAGGGTTCGGGTGAAAAACTGTTTTTT. Amino acid sequence: CASNFPGQGSGEKLFF.

The rearrangement links TRBV7-2 to TRBJ1-5, with D perhaps TRBD1 (6 bases). Germline V CDR1 and CDR2: SGHTA, FQGNSA. V was trimmed by 6 bases and J by 4 bases, leaving 16 bases between them. The CDR3 sequence is 15 residues long. For the CDR3, the DNA is TGTGCCAGCAGTGGGTCACTACAGGGTAATCAGCCCCAGCATTTT. Translating gives CASSGSLQGNQPQHF. Looking up the rest from reference TRBV7-2 and TRBJ1-5 gives the full variable domain: GAGVSQSPSNKVTEKGKDVELRCDPISGHTALYWYRQSLGQGLEFLIYFQGNSAPDKSGLPSDRFSAERTGGSVSTLTIQRTQQEDSAVYLCASSGSLQGNQPQHFGDGTRLSIL.

The V call is TRBV19, the J call TRBJ2-3; TRBD1 is a possible D gene (5 bases). The germline CDR1 and CDR2 sequences are LNHDA and SQIVND (reference sequence). V lost 3 bases and J lost 3, with 7 bases in between. The CDR3 runs to 13 residues. The CDR3 region is CASSIRQTDTQYF. CDR3 DNA sequence: TGTGCCAGTAGTATTCGACAGACAGATACGCAGTATTTT.

In its sample, this clone was seen once. The chain links TRBV7-2 to TRBJ1-2; no clear D gene. CDR3 length: 14 amino acids. Germline CDR1 SGHTA, CDR2 FQGNSA. V lost 5 bases and J 2 bases, leaving 12 bases between the germline ends. This CDR3 reads CASSLPTGNYGYTF. The CDR3 DNA is TGTGCCAGCAGCCTACCGACGGGGAACTATGGCTACACCTTC.

The genes are TRBV3-1 (or the pseudogene TRBV3-2) and TRBJ2-1; 8 bases align to TRBD1. The CDR3 consists of 16 residues. Germline V lookup: CDR1 LGHDT, CDR2 YNNKEL (reference sequence). J lost 7 bases, V lost 1 base, and 9 bases had no gene match. CDR3 sequence: CASSQVFRQGANEQFF. The CDR3, as DNA: TGTGCCAGCAGCCAAGTATTCAGGCAGGGGGCGAATGAGCAGTTCTTC.

This chain joins TRBV19 and TRBJ2-1; a possible D gene is TRBD2 (6 bases). Per germline, CDR1 LNHDA and CDR2 SQIVND (reference sequence). Trimming left V 5 bases short and J 1 base short, with 9 bases between. The CDR3 loop spans 14 amino acids. The DNA for the CDR3 is TGTGCCAGTAGTGGCGGGACTTCCTACAATGAGCAGTTCTTC. Amino acid sequence: CASSGGTSYNEQFF.

V gene TRBV28 combines with J gene TRBJ1-5; no reliable D call. Germline V gene lookup returns CDR1 MDHEN and CDR2 SYDVKM. Between the trimmed V and J ends, which lost 3 bases and 1 base, there was a span of 16 bases. CDR3 size: 17 residues. The CDR3 bases are TGTGCCAGCAGTTTCAGTCCGGGAGGGAAGAGCAATCAGCCCCAGCATTTT. Its protein is CASSFSPGGKSNQPQHF.

V gene TRBV28 combines with J gene TRBJ1-2, with D tentatively TRBD1 (6 bases). Germline assignment: CDR1 MDHEN and CDR2 SYDVKM. The CDR3 has 13 amino acids. V was pared by 7 bases and J by 3 bases, with 12 bases between. CDR3 coding DNA: TGTGCCAGCACATGGGACACCTACTATGGCTACACCTTC. As protein: CASTWDTYYGYTF.

CDR3 loop: CASSETQAWVGYTF. CDR3 nucleotides: TGTGCCAGCAGTGAAACCCAGGCCTGGGTTGGCTACACCTTC. This sequence joins TRBV2 and TRBJ1-2, with no clear D. The CDR3 sequence is 14 residues long. Germline V gene data show CDR1 as SNHLY and CDR2 as FYNNEI. Trimming pared 2 bases from V and 7 bases from J, leaving 14 bases between.

This rearrangement joins TRBV3-1 (or the pseudogene TRBV3-2) to TRBJ2-1, with a weak D call TRBD1 (5 bases). Germline-derived CDR1 and CDR2 are LGHDT and YNNKEL (reference sequence). The CDR3 loop spans 15 amino acids. V was trimmed by 6 bases and J by 4 bases, leaving 16 bases between them. The CDR3 nucleotides read TGTGCCAGCAGTTTTAACCCGGACAATTACAATGAGCAGTTCTTC. It yields the protein CASSFNPDNYNEQFF.

V usage is TRBV28 and J usage is TRBJ1-4, with 9 positions matching TRBD1. Germline V gene lookup returns CDR1 MDHEN and CDR2 SYDVKM. V lost 6 bases, J lost 5 bases, and 7 bases stayed unmatched. CDR3 length equals 15 residues. CDR3 nucleotides: TGTGCCAGCAGGACTAGGGACAGGGAGAATGAAAAACTGTTTTTT. Protein: CASRTRDRENEKLFF.

The chain links TRBV7-9 to TRBJ1-1; TRBD1 matches at 7 bases. Germline V CDR1 and CDR2: SEHNR, FQNEAQ (reference sequence). The CDR3 extends over 14 amino acids. Trimming cost V 1 base and J 8 bases; bases outside gene matches: 7. CDR3 sequence (DNA): TGTGCCAGCAGCTTAGAGGACAGGAGGGCCGAAGCTTTCTTT. Its protein is CASSLEDRRAEAFF.

The V call is TRBV6-5, the J call TRBJ2-7; TRBD1 is a possible D gene (5 bases). V was cut by 4 bases and J by 7 bases, with 14 bases left in between. The length of the CDR3 is 13 residues. The V gene's germline CDR1 is MNHEY and CDR2 SVGAGI. In DNA form, the CDR3 reads TGTGCCAGCAGTTCTCCCCTACGACAGGAGCAGTACTTC. This gives the protein CASSSPLRQEQYF.

The rearrangement joins TRBV28 to TRBJ1-1, with a tentative D call TRBD1 (6 bases). CDR1 is MDHEN, CDR2 SYDVKM, per germline. This CDR3 comprises 17 residues. Trimming pared 6 bases from V and 0 bases from J, leaving 20 bases between. The CDR3 reads CASRLGFRGGMNTEAFF. CDR3 coding DNA: TGTGCCAGCAGACTAGGATTTAGGGGGGGGATGAACACTGAAGCTTTCTTT.

This clone was detected only a few times. This chain connects TRBV2 to TRBJ2-3; TRBD1 might be the D (6 bases). CDR1 and CDR2 (germline): SNHLY, FYNNEI. Trimming took 9 bases from V and 2 from J, leaving 18 bases between them. This CDR3 region has 15 residues. The CDR3 bases are TGTGCCAGTACCAACCCGGGACAAGACACAGATACGCAGTATTTT. This codes for CASTNPGQDTDTQYF.

The genes are TRBV28 and TRBJ2-7; 8 nucleotides align to TRBD2. J was trimmed by 5 bases and V by 3 bases; bases with no gene match: 15. Germline CDR1 is MDHEN and CDR2 is SYDVKM. This CDR3 is 17 amino acids long. The CDR3 nucleotides are TGTGCCAGCAGTTTTATTCAGACTAGCGCGATGGACCACGAGCAGTACTTC. It specifies CASSFIQTSAMDHEQYF. Variable domain in full (rest from reference TRBV28 and TRBJ2-7): DVKVTQSSRYLVKRTGEKVFLECVQDMDHENMFWYRQDPGLGLRLIYFSYDVKMKEKGDIPEGYSVSREKKERFSLILESASTNQTSMYLCASSFIQTSAMDHEQYFGPGTRLTVT.